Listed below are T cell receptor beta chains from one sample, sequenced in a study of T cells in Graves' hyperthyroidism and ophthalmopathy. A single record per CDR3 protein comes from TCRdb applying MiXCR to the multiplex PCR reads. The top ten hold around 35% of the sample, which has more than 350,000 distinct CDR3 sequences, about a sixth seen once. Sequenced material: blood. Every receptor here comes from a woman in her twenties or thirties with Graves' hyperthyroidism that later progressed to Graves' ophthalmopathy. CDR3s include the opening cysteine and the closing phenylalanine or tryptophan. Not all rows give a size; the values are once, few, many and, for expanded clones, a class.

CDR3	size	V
CASSPRGTAGANVLTF	many	TRBV12-3/TRBV12-4
CSAWVSETYEQYF	many	TRBV20-1
CASRGGAGEQYF	few	TRBV6-1
CASSVGGSSRAGELFF	.	TRBV9
CASSPRGVSSYNSPLHF	.	TRBV3-1
CACSLDEWSLADTQYF	few	TRBV7-9
CASSFSGRPYEQYF	many	TRBV13
CASKRVGGFNEQFF	.	TRBV4-1
CASSRSGELFF	many	TRBV10-3
CASSPQFPGGAVYEQFF	many	TRBV11-2
CASGSRQVLSYGYTF	many	TRBV12-5
CASSPTSGGSDTQYF	many	TRBV6-4
CASSLAGGTGELFF	many	TRBV5-1
CSAGRGGGILWTQYF	few	TRBV20-1
CASSSQSSGSVYEQYF	many	TRBV7-8
CASSHILSSYNEQFF	many	TRBV6-1
CASSGGTADSGANVLTF	many	TRBV5-1
CASSLGLAKETQYF	many	TRBV12-3/TRBV12-4
CASRSTVRGEQYF	few	TRBV19
CASTPSVSRTAEETQYF	many	TRBV7-2
CASSPDRERNEQFF	.	TRBV7-9
CASSLERTGGNTIYF	many	TRBV13
CASSHLDRGQGGELFF	.	TRBV4-1
CAGTARANNEQFF	many	TRBV2
CASWDRGADTQYF	.	TRBV7-9
CASSLSAPQPDEQFF	.	TRBV27
CASSALFDTEAFF	few	TRBV9
CASSDSANYGYTF	many	TRBV2
CASSPLKRSGTWDTDTQYF	many	TRBV18
CASSPRQNLSYEQYF	many	TRBV25-1
CASSEGSGGREQFF	many	TRBV6-1
CASSSRDSSGEQYF	many	TRBV11-2
CASITQGLGIMANYGYTF	few	TRBV6-1
CASRTGTGINQPQHF	few	TRBV28
CASSTPRTGAYGYTF	.	TRBV19
CSARKDRWVRGGSGYTF	many	TRBV20-1
CASSDKRTGRAYNEQFF	many	TRBV6-1
CASRTGTRQPQHF	.	TRBV19
CASSVNRLAGFTDTQYF	.	TRBV2
CASSLGVGAGANVLTF	few	TRBV7-9
CASSLGVGENNEQFF	.	TRBV5-1
CASRGRYGGDEQYF	.	TRBV10-1